What follows are 31 T cell receptor beta chains derived from one specimen sequenced in a study of shared clonotypes between healthy human individuals. Sequencing was performed with immunoSEQ multiplex PCR; in TCRdb, only in-frame clones are kept and a portion is missing. The profile shows some 2.1 million clones, 85% to 95% of them singletons. The source material was naive CD4+ T cells sorted from blood. The subset was: CD45RA+ positively selected. The receptors shown here come from a man aged 18 to 29 in good health.

V and J are TRBV27 and TRBJ1-2; TRBD1 aligns across 7 bases. Trimming removed 3 bases from V and 3 bases from J; junction bases left unmatched: 13. CDR1 is MNHEY, CDR2 SMNVEV, per germline (reference sequence). The CDR3 sequence is 17 residues long. CDR3 nucleotide sequence: TGTGCCAGCAGTTTCAACCATCTCGGACAGGAACACTATGGCTACACCTTC. Translated: CASSFNHLGQEHYGYTF.

The chain links TRBV4-1 to TRBJ1-1; 8 positions agree with TRBD1. With 4 bases clipped from V and 4 bases from J, the junction kept 11 bases outside the gene matches. The CDR3 totals 16 residues. Germline assignment: CDR1 MGHRA and CDR2 YSYEKL. CDR3 DNA sequence: TGCGCCAGCAGCCTATATGACAGGGGAAGGAGCACTGAAGCTTTCTTT. The encoded protein is CASSLYDRGRSTEAFF.

A single count supports this clone. The V gene is TRBV30, the J gene TRBJ2-2, with TRBD2 identical over 12 bases. Per the germline V gene, CDR1 is GTSNPN and CDR2 is SVGIG (reference sequence). This CDR3 has 17 amino acids. V lost 1 base to trimming and J lost 7 bases; unmatched junction nucleotides: 10. CDR3: CAWSATRTSGINGELFF. CDR3 nucleotide sequence: TGTGCCTGGAGTGCCACACGGACTAGCGGGATAAACGGGGAGCTGTTTTTT. Based on the CDR3 plus reference TRBV30 and TRBJ2-2, the full variable domain is SQTIHQWPATLVQPVGSPLSLECTVEGTSNPNLYWYRQAAGRGLQLLFYSVGIGQISSEVPQNLSASRPQDRQFILSSKKLLLSDSGFYLCAWSATRTSGINGELFFGEGSRLTVL.

This sequence joins TRBV14 and TRBJ2-7; 9 bases are shared with TRBD1. There are 13 residues in the CDR3. Germline-derived CDR1 and CDR2 are SGHDN and FVKESK. Trimming took 8 bases from V and 5 from J; bases not matched to a gene: 7. The CDR3 DNA is TGTGCCAGCTCCAGACAGGGGGTCAACGAGCAGTACTTC. Its protein is CASSRQGVNEQYF.

The genes are TRBV30 and TRBJ1-6; D unclear. The V end lost 4 bases, the J end lost 8 bases, and 6 bases lay between the germline ends. Germline lookup yields CDR1 GTSNPN and CDR2 SVGIG (reference sequence). CDR3 length equals 11 residues. CDR3 sequence reads: CAWNRDSPLHF. CDR3 DNA sequence: TGTGCCTGGAATCGGGATTCACCCCTCCACTTT.

The genes are TRBV29-1 and TRBJ1-1, with D maybe TRBD1 (5 bases). The CDR3 extends over 12 amino acids. Germline CDR1 reads SQVTM; CDR2 reads ANQGSEA. The V end lost 6 bases, the J end lost 9 bases, and 17 bases lay between the germline ends. In DNA form, the CDR3 reads TGCAGCGTCGGAGGGGACCCCAGTCAAGCTTTCTTT. Translated: CSVGGDPSQAFF.

The CDR3 region has the DNA TGTGCCAGCAGTGACTCAAACAGGGGGCAAGAGACCCAGTACTTC. This sequence encodes CASSDSNRGQETQYF. The chain carries TRBV6-4 and TRBJ2-5; 8 bases are shared with TRBD1. The length of the CDR3 is 15 residues. The ends lost 0 bases at V and 2 bases at J; junction bases unmatched: 2. Germline lookup yields CDR1 MRHNA and CDR2 SNTAGT.

J is TRBJ2-3 and V is TRBV18; 8 bases line up with TRBD1. CDR3 length: 16 amino acids. Germline assignment: CDR1 KGHSH and CDR2 LQKENI. Trimming cost V 3 bases and J 2 bases; bases outside gene matches: 7. The CDR3 is CASSPQRQGNTDTQYF. CDR3 bases: TGTGCCAGCTCACCCCAACGACAGGGGAACACAGATACGCAGTATTTT.

The genes are TRBV6-1 and TRBJ1-2; 8 positions agree with TRBD1. CDR1 MNHNS and CDR2 SASEGT come from the germline V gene. CDR3 size: 15 residues. J lost 5 bases, V lost 6 bases, and 11 bases had no gene match. The CDR3 sequence is CASRDQGQALYGYTF. The CDR3 coding sequence is TGTGCCAGCAGAGACCAGGGACAGGCCCTTTATGGCTACACCTTC.

This clone was recorded only once. V gene TRBV2 combines with J gene TRBJ2-3; TRBD2 matches at 10 bases. Germline lookup yields CDR1 SNHLY and CDR2 FYNNEI. This CDR3 is 15 amino acids long. V was pared by 4 bases and J by 4 bases, with 5 bases of the junction left unmatched. In DNA, the CDR3 is TGTGCCAGCAGTGGTTTAACTAGCGGGGCAGATACGCAGTATTTT. This encodes CASSGLTSGADTQYF.

The genes are TRBV5-4 and TRBJ2-1; TRBD1 is a possible D gene (6 bases). Germline CDR1 reads SGHNT; CDR2 reads YYREEE (reference sequence). V lost 0 bases and J lost 7, with 14 bases in between. The CDR3 length is 15 residues. CDR3 DNA sequence: TGTGCCAGCAGCTTGGATCCGACAGGAGCTAATGAGCAGTTCTTC. Translated, it gives CASSLDPTGANEQFF.

This chain uses TRBV6-1 with TRBJ2-2; D possibly uses TRBD1 or TRBD2 (5 bases each). V dropped 4 bases and J dropped 4 bases, with 13 bases sitting between them. Germline V gene sequence: CDR1 MNHNS, CDR2 SASEGT. This CDR3 has 15 residues. CDR3 sequence (DNA): TGTGCCAGCAGTGCGAGAGAGGGGTTCACCGGGGAGCTGTTTTTT. Translation gives CASSAREGFTGELFF.

The chain carries TRBV5-4 and TRBJ2-2, with a possible D match to TRBD2 (5 bases). Deletions cut 2 bases from V and 4 bases from J, with 12 bases between. Germline V CDR1 and CDR2: SGHNT, YYREEE (reference sequence). The CDR3 is 15 residues long. The CDR3 sequence: CASSLELAATGELFF. The CDR3 coding sequence is TGTGCCAGCAGCTTAGAGCTAGCAGCCACCGGGGAGCTGTTTTTT.

This chain joins TRBV6-1 and TRBJ2-5, with unresolved D. Germline values: CDR1 MNHNS, CDR2 SASEGT. Trimming pared 5 bases from V and 5 bases from J, leaving 9 bases between. The CDR3 has 12 amino acids. CDR3 sequence reads: CASSRYWETQYF. The DNA of the CDR3 is TGTGCCAGCAGTAGATACTGGGAGACCCAGTACTTC.

The rearrangement joins TRBV2 to TRBJ2-5; D could derive from TRBD1 or TRBD2 (5 bases each). V was shortened by 8 bases and J by 6 bases, with 22 bases between the two germline ends. Germline V gene data show CDR1 as SNHLY and CDR2 as FYNNEI. The CDR3 length is 15 residues. DNA for the CDR3: TGTGCCAGCCTCACCGGGACGGCCGGGGAAAAGACCCAGTACTTC. This translates into CASLTGTAGEKTQYF. Based on the CDR3 plus reference TRBV2 and TRBJ2-5, the full variable domain is EPEVTQTPSHQVTQMGQEVILRCVPISNHLYFYWYRQILGQKVEFLVSFYNNEISEKSEIFDDQFSVERPDGSNFTLKIRSTKLEDSAMYFCASLTGTAGEKTQYFGPGTRLLVL.

A note on this clone: This specimen includes other DNA sequences encoding the same CDR3. The CDR3 sequence: CAWSVPGGNQPQHF. The CDR3 DNA reads TGTGCCTGGAGTGTGCCCGGAGGGAATCAGCCCCAGCATTTT. The chain joins TRBV30 to TRBJ1-5; D gene uncertain. The germline V and J ends were trimmed by 0 bases and 4 bases, with 10 bases remaining between them. The CDR3 has 14 residues. Germline CDR1 GTSNPN, CDR2 SVGIG (reference sequence).

The genes are TRBV5-1 and TRBJ2-1; 8 bases map to TRBD1. From germline, CDR1 is SGHRS and CDR2 YFSETQ. This CDR3 contains 15 residues. The V gene end was trimmed by 4 bases and the J gene end by 4 bases; junction bases not matched to a gene: 7. The CDR3 loop reads CASSPRDRRYNEQFF. CDR3 DNA sequence: TGCGCCAGCAGCCCCCGGGACAGGAGATACAATGAGCAGTTCTTC.

The chain uses TRBV7-9 and TRBJ1-6, with D possibly TRBD1 on 6 matching bases. The CDR3 length is 15 residues. Trimming shortened V by 5 bases and J by 8 bases, and 16 bases separated the two germline ends. CDR1 is SEHNR and CDR2 is FQNEAQ in the germline V gene (reference sequence). CDR3 in DNA: TGTGCCAGCAGCGCCCGTGGGGGGCTCCATTCACCCCTCCACTTT. Protein product: CASSARGGLHSPLHF.

V is TRBV7-8 and J is TRBJ2-3; D is undetermined. The CDR3 covers 13 residues. Trimming took off 5 bases at V and 5 bases at J, with 11 bases between the two ends. Germline CDR1 is SGHVS and CDR2 is FQNEAQ. The CDR3 here is CASSPFIGDTQYF. The CDR3 bases are TGTGCCAGCAGCCCCTTTATTGGAGATACGCAGTATTTT.

This clone occurred once. This chain connects TRBV2 to TRBJ2-2; possibly TRBD1 or TRBD2 for D (6 bases each). The V gene lost 1 base and the J gene lost 6 bases, with 9 bases spanning the gap. Germline CDR1 is SNHLY and CDR2 is FYNNEI. The length of the CDR3 is 14 residues. As DNA, the CDR3 is TGTGCCAGCAGTGAAGGGGGGGCTCCCGGGGAGCTGTTTTTT. This encodes CASSEGGAPGELFF.

The chain recombines TRBV29-1 with TRBJ2-3, with 8 bases lining up with TRBD1. The CDR3 extends over 12 amino acids. The V gene end was trimmed by 6 bases and the J gene end by 5 bases; junction bases not matched to a gene: 4. Germline V gives CDR1 SQVTM, CDR2 ANQGSEA. CDR3 coding DNA: TGCAGCGTGCCACAGGGGGGAGATACGCAGTATTTT. Translation gives CSVPQGGDTQYF.

DNA of the CDR3: TGCAGTGCTTATAGAGAAAAACTGTTTTTT. This encodes CSAYREKLFF. The chain carries TRBV20-1 and TRBJ1-4; D unclear. V lost 5 bases, J lost 8 bases, and 6 bases lay in between. This CDR3 spans 10 amino acids. Germline V gives CDR1 DFQATT, CDR2 SNEGSKA (reference sequence).

CDR3 DNA: TGTGCCTCAACAGGGGCTGCTGAAGCTTTCTTT. Its protein is CASTGAAEAFF. The chain employs TRBV10-3 and TRBJ1-1; 7 nucleotides agree with TRBD1. The V and J ends lost 11 bases and 6 bases, in that order; junction bases with no gene match: 6. CDR1 is ENHRY, CDR2 SYGVKD, per germline. This CDR3 is 11 amino acids long.

The chain recombines TRBV28 with TRBJ1-2; D is uncertain. Germline CDR1 and CDR2: MDHEN and SYDVKM. V was clipped by 9 bases and J by 6 bases, with 8 bases between them. This CDR3 has 10 amino acids. The CDR3 loop reads CASFQNGYTF. DNA for the CDR3: TGTGCCAGTTTTCAGAATGGCTACACCTTC.

This clone was seen just once. The chain has TRBV30 and TRBJ2-7; D uncertain. V was shortened by 2 bases and J by 6 bases, with 11 bases between the two germline ends. Germline-derived CDR1 and CDR2 are GTSNPN and SVGIG (reference sequence). This CDR3 has 12 amino acids. The DNA of the CDR3 is TGTGCCTGGAGTCCGGATGGGATCGAGCAGTACTTC. Protein: CAWSPDGIEQYF.

This rearrangement joins TRBV5-1 to TRBJ1-6; weak D call: TRBD1 (5 bases). Germline V gene data show CDR1 as SGHRS and CDR2 as YFSETQ. The CDR3 has 16 residues. V shed 4 bases and J shed 7 bases, with 18 bases lying between them. As DNA, the CDR3 is TGCGCCAGCAGCCCGGAGGGGTCCGGTTGGAATTCACCCCTCCACTTT. Protein: CASSPEGSGWNSPLHF.

The genes are TRBV20-1 and TRBJ2-5; a weak D match, TRBD1 (5 bases). The CDR3 totals 11 residues. The germline V gene encodes CDR1 DFQATT and CDR2 SNEGSKA (reference sequence). V lost 8 bases and J lost 4, with 11 bases in between. The CDR3 loop reads CSRQGSETQYF. DNA of the CDR3: TGCAGTCGTCAGGGATCAGAGACCCAGTACTTC.

The V and J genes are TRBV9 and TRBJ2-3; 15 nucleotides agree with TRBD2. The CDR3 extends over 19 amino acids. Germline-derived CDR1 and CDR2 are SGDLS and YYNGEE. Germline trimming cut 4 bases from V and 2 bases from J; bases unmatched to any gene: 11. CDR3 DNA sequence: TGTGCCAGCAGCTTTGCCGGAGGGACTAGCGGGGGGTTCACAGATACGCAGTATTTT. Its protein is CASSFAGGTSGGFTDTQYF.

This chain connects TRBV27 to TRBJ1-1; D call uncertain. The CDR3 has 12 amino acids. The germline V gene has CDR1 MNHEY and CDR2 SMNVEV (reference sequence). The ends were cut back, 6 bases at V and 6 bases at J, with 11 bases in the middle. CDR3 region: CASRTIAAEAFF. The CDR3 bases are TGTGCCAGCAGGACTATAGCGGCTGAAGCTTTCTTT.

The gene calls are TRBV7-9 and TRBJ1-5, with TRBD1 identical over 7 bases. CDR1 is SEHNR, CDR2 FQNEAQ, per germline (reference sequence). V shed 3 bases, J shed 3 bases, and the junction held 8 bases outside the gene matches. This CDR3 is built from 16 residues. CDR3 loop: CASSFNRGGNNQPQHF. The CDR3 DNA reads as TGTGCCAGCAGCTTTAACAGGGGAGGGAACAATCAGCCCCAGCATTTT.

V usage is TRBV9 and J usage is TRBJ2-7, with 7 bases matching TRBD2. Per the germline V gene, CDR1 is SGDLS and CDR2 is YYNGEE. V trimming: 3 bases; J trimming: 3 bases; junction bases outside the gene matches: 6. The CDR3 consists of 14 residues. CDR3 sequence reads: CASSAQGGDYEQYF. CDR3 bases: TGTGCCAGCAGCGCCCAGGGAGGGGACTACGAGCAGTACTTC.